The present T cell receptor beta chain was sequenced within a study of Ad26.COV2.S vaccination and SARS-CoV-2 variants. Indicated treatment: roughly 19 received Ad26.COV2.S at low or high dose, single or two shots; several received placebo; per-sample allocation not given. Sample collection was performed on day 63 after the first vaccine or placebo injection. Clones were sequenced by immunoSEQ multiplex PCR, and TCRdb holds only the in-frame ones, with some missing. The sample consists of under 300,000 clones, 70% to 90% of them appearing once. J lost 6 bases, V lost 2 bases, and 0 bases had no gene match. The CDR3 is made up of 14 amino acids. Germline-derived CDR1 and CDR2 are MRHNA and SNTAGT.

The clonotype originates from a person aged 18-60 years who received the Ad26.COV2.S COVID-19 vaccine or a placebo. The chain has TRBV6-4 and TRBJ2-2, with 10 bases matching TRBD2. The specimen comprised peripheral blood, sampled in a trial of Ad26.COV2.S vaccine versus placebo. DNA for the CDR3: TGTGCCAGCAGTGACAGCGGGGGGGCCGGGGAGCTGTTTTTT. Its protein is CASSDSGGAGELFF.